Here is one T cell receptor (beta chain) with its context. The antigen is not known. Separate from the 666-subject first cohort was the approximately 130-subject validation cohort, to which the donors belonged. The data derive from a study of cytomegalovirus exposure and HLA in healthy donors. Across the study: The 130 or so validation repertoires, a later analysis reported, used the same platform as the approximately 670 repertoires from the first cohort. Study-wide results and caveats: The authors listed 164 TCR beta chains as cytomegalovirus-associated. Subsequent analysis of the approximately 110 validation repertoires found a tendency for first-cohort TCR clusters to co-occur.

Here immunoSEQ multiplex PCR was the method, and the copy in TCRdb shows in-frame clones only, minus some. The repertoire consists of approximately 65,000 clones, with around 97% occurring once and the leading ten covering over 2%. Trimming at V came to 1 base and at J to 1 base, leaving 6 bases not matched to a gene. Germline V lookup: CDR1 SGHNT, CDR2 YYREEE (reference sequence). The CDR3 contains 16 residues. The rearrangement uses TRBV5-4 and TRBJ2-3, with TRBD2 identical over 7 bases. The receptor was derived from a man between 18 and 35 years old in good health and CMV-seronegative. The specimen was PBMCs. The CDR3 DNA sequence: TGTGCCAGCAGCTTGAGAACTGGACTAGGCACAGATACGCAGTATTTT. This sequence encodes CASSLRTGLGTDTQYF.